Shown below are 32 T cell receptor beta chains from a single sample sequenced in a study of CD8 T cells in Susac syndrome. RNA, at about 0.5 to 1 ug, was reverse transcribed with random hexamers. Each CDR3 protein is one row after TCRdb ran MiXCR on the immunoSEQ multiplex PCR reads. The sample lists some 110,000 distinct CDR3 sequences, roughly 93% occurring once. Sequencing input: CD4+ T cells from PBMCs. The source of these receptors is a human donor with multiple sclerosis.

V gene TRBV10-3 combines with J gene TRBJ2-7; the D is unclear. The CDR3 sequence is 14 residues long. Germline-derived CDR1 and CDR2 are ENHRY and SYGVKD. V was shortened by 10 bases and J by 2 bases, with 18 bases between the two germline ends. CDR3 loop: CATKEVGQPYEQYF. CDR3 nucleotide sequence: TGTGCCACCAAGGAAGTTGGCCAACCCTACGAGCAGTACTTC.

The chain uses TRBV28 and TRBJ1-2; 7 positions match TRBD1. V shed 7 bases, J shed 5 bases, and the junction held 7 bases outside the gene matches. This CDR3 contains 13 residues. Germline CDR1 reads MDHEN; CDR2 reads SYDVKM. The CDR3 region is CASKIPGGYGYTF. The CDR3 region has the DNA TGTGCCAGCAAAATACCAGGGGGTTATGGCTACACCTTC.

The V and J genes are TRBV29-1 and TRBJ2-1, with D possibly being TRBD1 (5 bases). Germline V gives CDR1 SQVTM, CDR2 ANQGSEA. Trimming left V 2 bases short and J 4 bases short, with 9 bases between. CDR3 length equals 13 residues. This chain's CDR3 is CSVELTEYNEQFF. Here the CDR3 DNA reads TGCAGCGTTGAATTGACAGAATACAATGAGCAGTTCTTC.

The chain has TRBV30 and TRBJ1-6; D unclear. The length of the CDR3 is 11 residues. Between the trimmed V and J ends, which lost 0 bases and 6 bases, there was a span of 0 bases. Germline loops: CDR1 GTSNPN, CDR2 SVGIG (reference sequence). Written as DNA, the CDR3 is TGTGCCTGGAGTGTTAATTCACCCCTCCACTTT. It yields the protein CAWSVNSPLHF.

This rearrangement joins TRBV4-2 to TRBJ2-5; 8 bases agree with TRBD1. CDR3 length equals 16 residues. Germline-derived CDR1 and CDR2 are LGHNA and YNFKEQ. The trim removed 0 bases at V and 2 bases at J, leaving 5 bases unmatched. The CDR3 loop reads CASSQDGTGKQETQYF. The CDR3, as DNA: TGTGCCAGCAGCCAAGATGGGACAGGCAAGCAAGAGACCCAGTACTTC.

The CDR3: CSARGWDDGYTF. The CDR3 bases are TGCAGTGCTAGAGGTTGGGATGATGGCTACACCTTC. The chain uses TRBV20-1 and TRBJ1-2; no reliable D call. Germline CDR1 reads DFQATT; CDR2 reads SNEGSKA (reference sequence). The CDR3 length is 12 residues. The V gene lost 1 base and the J gene lost 6 bases, with 9 bases spanning the gap.

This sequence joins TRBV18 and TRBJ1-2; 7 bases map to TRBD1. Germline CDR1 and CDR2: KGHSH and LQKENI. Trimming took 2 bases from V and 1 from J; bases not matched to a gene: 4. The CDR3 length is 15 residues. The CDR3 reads CASSPSGTDNYGYTF. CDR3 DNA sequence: TGTGCCAGCTCACCATCTGGGACAGATAACTATGGCTACACCTTC.

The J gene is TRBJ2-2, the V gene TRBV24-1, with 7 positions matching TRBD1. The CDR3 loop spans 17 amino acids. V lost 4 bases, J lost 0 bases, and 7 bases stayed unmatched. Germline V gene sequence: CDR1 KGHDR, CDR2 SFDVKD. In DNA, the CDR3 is TGTGCCACCAGTGACCCCCTGGACAGGCCGAACACCGGGGAGCTGTTTTTT. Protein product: CATSDPLDRPNTGELFF.

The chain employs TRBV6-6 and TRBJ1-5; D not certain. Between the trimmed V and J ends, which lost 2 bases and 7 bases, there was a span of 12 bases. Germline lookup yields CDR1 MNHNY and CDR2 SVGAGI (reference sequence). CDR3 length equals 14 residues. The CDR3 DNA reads TGTGCCAGCAGTTACATGGGAAGTGGGCAGCCCCAGCATTTT. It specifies CASSYMGSGQPQHF.

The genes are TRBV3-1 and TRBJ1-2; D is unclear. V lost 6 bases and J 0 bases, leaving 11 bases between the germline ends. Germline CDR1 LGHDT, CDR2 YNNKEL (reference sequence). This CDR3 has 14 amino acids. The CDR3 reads CASSRLGTNYGYTF. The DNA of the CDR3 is TGTGCCAGCAGTCGTCTAGGAACTAACTATGGCTACACCTTC. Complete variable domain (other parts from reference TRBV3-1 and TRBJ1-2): DTAVSQTPKYLVTQMGNDKSIKCEQNLGHDTMYWYKQDSKKFLKIMFSYNNKELIINETVPNRFSPKSPDKAHLNLHINSLELGDSAVYFCASSRLGTNYGYTFGSGTRLTVV.

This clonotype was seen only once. CDR3 loop: CASSQQGWETQYF. The CDR3, as DNA: TGTGCCAGCAGCCAACAGGGGTGGGAGACCCAGTACTTC. This chain links TRBV3-1 with TRBJ2-5; D is possibly TRBD1 (6 bases). Germline V gene lookup returns CDR1 LGHDT and CDR2 YNNKEL (reference sequence). The CDR3 has 13 amino acids. V lost 2 bases and J lost 5, with 9 bases in between.

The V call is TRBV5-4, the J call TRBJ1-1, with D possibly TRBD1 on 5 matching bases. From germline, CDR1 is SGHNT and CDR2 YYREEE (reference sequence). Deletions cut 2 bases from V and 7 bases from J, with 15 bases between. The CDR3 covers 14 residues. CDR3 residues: CASSFQTGGDEAFF. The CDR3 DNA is TGTGCCAGCAGCTTTCAGACCGGGGGGGATGAAGCTTTCTTT.

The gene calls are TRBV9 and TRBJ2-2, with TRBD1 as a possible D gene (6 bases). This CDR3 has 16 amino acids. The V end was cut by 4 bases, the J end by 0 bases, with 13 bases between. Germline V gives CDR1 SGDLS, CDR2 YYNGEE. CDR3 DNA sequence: TGTGCCAGCAGCCCAAACAGGGCTTCGAACACCGGGGAGCTGTTTTTT. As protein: CASSPNRASNTGELFF.

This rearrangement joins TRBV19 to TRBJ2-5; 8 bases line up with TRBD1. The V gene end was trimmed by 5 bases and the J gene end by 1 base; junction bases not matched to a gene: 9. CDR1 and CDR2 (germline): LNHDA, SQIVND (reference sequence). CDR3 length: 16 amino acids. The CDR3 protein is CASSPRDRSIQETQYF. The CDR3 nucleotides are TGTGCCAGTAGTCCCCGGGACAGGTCTATCCAAGAGACCCAGTACTTC.

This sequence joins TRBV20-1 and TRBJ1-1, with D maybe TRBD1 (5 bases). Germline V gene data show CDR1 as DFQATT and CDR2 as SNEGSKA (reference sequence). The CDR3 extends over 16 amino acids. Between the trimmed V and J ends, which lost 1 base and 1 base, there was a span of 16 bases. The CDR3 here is CSARGGLGRGNTEAFF. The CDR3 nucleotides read TGCAGTGCTAGAGGAGGGTTGGGGCGGGGGAACACTGAAGCTTTCTTT.

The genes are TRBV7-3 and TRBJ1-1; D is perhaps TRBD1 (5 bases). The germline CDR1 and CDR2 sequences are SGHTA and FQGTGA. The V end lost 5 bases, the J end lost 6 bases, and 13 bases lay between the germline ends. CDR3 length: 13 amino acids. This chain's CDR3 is CASSLSGGAEAFF. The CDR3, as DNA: TGTGCCAGCAGCCTAAGCGGGGGGGCTGAAGCTTTCTTT.

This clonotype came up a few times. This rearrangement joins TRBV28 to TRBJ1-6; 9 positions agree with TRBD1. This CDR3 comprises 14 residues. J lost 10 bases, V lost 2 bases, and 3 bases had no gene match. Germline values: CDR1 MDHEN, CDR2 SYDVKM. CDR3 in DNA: TGTGCCAGCAGTTTAGGACAGGGGAGCTCACCCCTCCACTTT. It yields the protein CASSLGQGSSPLHF.

CDR3 sequence reads: CASSLPGNGDYGYTF. CDR3 sequence (DNA): TGTGCCAGCTCACTCCCGGGCAATGGGGACTATGGCTACACCTTC. V is TRBV18 and J is TRBJ1-2, with D unclear. Germline CDR1 reads KGHSH; CDR2 reads LQKENI. Trimming pared 4 bases from V and 3 bases from J, leaving 15 bases between. The CDR3 spans 15 residues.

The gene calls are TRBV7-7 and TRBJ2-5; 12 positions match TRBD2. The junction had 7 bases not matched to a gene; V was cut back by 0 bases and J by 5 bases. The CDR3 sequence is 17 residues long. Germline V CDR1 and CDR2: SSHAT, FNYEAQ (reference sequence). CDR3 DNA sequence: TGTGCCAGCAGCTTAGCGACTAGCGGGGGTGGTATGGAGACCCAGTACTTC. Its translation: CASSLATSGGGMETQYF.

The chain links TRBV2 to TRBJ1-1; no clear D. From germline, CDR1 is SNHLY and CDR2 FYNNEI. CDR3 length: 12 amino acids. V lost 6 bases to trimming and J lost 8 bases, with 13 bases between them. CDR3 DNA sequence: TGTGCCAGCAGCGAGTCCACACCAGAAGCTTTCTTT. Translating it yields CASSESTPEAFF.

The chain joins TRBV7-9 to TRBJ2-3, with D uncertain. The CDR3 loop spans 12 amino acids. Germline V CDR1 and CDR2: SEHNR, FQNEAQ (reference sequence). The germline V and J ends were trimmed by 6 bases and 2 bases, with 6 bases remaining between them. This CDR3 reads CASSWDTDTQYF. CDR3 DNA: TGTGCCAGCAGTTGGGACACAGATACGCAGTATTTT.

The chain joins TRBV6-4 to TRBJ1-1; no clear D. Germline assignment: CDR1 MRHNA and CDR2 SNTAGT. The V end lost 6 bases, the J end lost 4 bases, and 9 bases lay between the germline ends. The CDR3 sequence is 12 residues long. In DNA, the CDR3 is TGTGCCAGCAGCGCCCGTGTCACTGAAGCTTTCTTT. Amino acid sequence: CASSARVTEAFF.

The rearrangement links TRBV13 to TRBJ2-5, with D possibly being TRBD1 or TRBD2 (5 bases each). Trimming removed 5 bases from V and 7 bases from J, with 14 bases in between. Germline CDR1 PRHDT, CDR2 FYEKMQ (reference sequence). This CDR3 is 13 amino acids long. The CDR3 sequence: CASSPGQGGTQYF. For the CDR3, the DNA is TGTGCCAGCAGCCCCGGACAAGGAGGGACCCAGTACTTC.

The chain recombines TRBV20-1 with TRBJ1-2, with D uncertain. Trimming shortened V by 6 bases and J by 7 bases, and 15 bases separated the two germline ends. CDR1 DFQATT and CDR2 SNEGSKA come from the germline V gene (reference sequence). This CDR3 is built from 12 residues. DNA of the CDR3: TGCAGTGCAGTAGACCCCTTCGCTGGCTACACCTTC. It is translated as CSAVDPFAGYTF.

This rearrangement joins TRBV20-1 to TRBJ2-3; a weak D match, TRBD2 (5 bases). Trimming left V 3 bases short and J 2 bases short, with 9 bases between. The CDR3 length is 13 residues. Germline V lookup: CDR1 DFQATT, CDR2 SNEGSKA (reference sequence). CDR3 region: CSASGEFTDTQYF. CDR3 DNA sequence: TGCAGTGCTAGCGGGGAATTCACAGATACGCAGTATTTT.

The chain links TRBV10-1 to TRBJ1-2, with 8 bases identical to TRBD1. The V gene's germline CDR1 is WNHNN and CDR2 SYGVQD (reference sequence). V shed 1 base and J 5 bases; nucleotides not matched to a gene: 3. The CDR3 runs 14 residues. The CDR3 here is CASSEFDRGYGYTF. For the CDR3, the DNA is TGCGCCAGCAGTGAGTTTGACAGGGGATATGGCTACACCTTC.

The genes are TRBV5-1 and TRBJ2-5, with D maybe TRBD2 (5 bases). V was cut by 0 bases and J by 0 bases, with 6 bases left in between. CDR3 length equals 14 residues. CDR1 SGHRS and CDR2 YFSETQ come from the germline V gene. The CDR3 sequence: CASSLAGNQETQYF. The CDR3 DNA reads TGCGCCAGCAGCTTGGCGGGGAACCAAGAGACCCAGTACTTC.

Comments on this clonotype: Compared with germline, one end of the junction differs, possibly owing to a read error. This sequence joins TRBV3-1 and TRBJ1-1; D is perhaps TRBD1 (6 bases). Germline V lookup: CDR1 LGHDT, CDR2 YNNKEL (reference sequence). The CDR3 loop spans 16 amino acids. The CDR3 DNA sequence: TGTGCCAGCAGCCAAGCCCCGTGGAGGGGGTACACTGAAGTTTTCTTT. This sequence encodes CASSQAPWRGYTEVFF.

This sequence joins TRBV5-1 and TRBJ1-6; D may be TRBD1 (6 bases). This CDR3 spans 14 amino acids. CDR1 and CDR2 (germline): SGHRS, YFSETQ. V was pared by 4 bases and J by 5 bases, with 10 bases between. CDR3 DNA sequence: TGCGCCAGCAGCAAGGGGGTCGATAATTCACCCCTCCACTTT. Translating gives CASSKGVDNSPLHF.

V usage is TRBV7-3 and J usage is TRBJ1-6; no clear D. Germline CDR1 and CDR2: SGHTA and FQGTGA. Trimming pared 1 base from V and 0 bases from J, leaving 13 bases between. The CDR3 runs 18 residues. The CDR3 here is CASSLMDRGNSYNSPLHF. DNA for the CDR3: TGTGCCAGCAGCTTAATGGATCGCGGGAACTCCTATAATTCACCCCTCCACTTT.

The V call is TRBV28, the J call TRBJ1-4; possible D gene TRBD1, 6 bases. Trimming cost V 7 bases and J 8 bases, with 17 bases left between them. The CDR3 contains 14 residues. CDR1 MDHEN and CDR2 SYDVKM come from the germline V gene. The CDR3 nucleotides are TGTGCCAGCACCGAGCGACAGGCCAGAGAAAAACTGTTTTTT. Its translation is CASTERQAREKLFF.

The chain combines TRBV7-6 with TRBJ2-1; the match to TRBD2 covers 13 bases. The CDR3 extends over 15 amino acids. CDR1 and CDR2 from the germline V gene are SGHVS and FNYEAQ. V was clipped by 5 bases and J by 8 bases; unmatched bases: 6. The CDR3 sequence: CASSPRLAGGDEQFF. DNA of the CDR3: TGTGCCAGCAGCCCTCGACTAGCGGGGGGTGATGAGCAGTTCTTC.